These 21 T cell receptor beta chains share one sample of origin, sequenced in a study of metastatic and nonmetastatic thyroid tumors. TCRdb ran MiXCR on the PCR reads. Counted here are about 22,000 clones, roughly 23% occurring once; the ten biggest clones make up 71%. No patient had received any treatment before thyroid surgery. The sample comprised blood. These receptors were taken from a male donor with papillary thyroid cancer or a benign thyroid nodule (not recorded which). Some clones in this sample may be carry-over from other donors' samples.

The table lists this clone with many counts. This chain joins TRBV5-1 and TRBJ1-3; D ambiguous. With 0 bases removed from V and 0 bases from J, the gap between germline ends came to 7 bases. Germline CDR1 is SGHRS and CDR2 is YFSETQ. CDR3 size: 15 residues. CDR3 sequence reads: CASSLDGSSGNTIYF. The CDR3 DNA sequence: TGCGCCAGCAGCTTGGACGGTAGCTCTGGAAACACCATATATTTT.

This clone turned up a few times. It may be a read error: a sequence one base away is much more abundant. The chain joins TRBV29-1 to TRBJ2-1; TRBD2 might be the D (6 bases). With 2 bases removed from V and 0 bases from J, the gap between germline ends came to 14 bases. The germline CDR1 and CDR2 sequences are SQVTM and ANQGSEA. CDR3 length: 16 amino acids. The DNA for the CDR3 is TGCAGCGTTGAACGGCCGGGGGTCTGCTCCTACAATGAGCAGTTCTTC. This gives the protein CSVERPGVCSYNEQFF.

The chain employs TRBV20-1 and TRBJ2-1; 13 bases match TRBD2. CDR1 is DFQATT and CDR2 is SNEGSKA in the germline V gene (reference sequence). The CDR3 length is 16 residues. Trimming took 0 bases from V and 8 from J; bases not matched to a gene: 7. The CDR3 here is CSAREGLAGLMDEQFF. DNA of the CDR3: TGCAGTGCTAGAGAGGGACTAGCGGGATTAATGGATGAGCAGTTCTTC.

This clone was detected a few times. A junction boundary mismatches the germline segment, possibly from a read error. This chain connects TRBV6-2 or TRBV6-3 to TRBJ2-7; perhaps TRBD2 as D (6 bases). Germline V gene lookup returns CDR1 MNHEY and CDR2 SVGEGT. The CDR3 covers 16 residues. The CDR3 region has the DNA TGTGTCAGCAGTTACTCGACGTCGGGGGATGTCTACGAGCAGTACTTC. This sequence encodes CVSSYSTSGDVYEQYF.

CDR3 region: CASSLSSGWGIDINQPQHF. In DNA form, the CDR3 reads TGTGCCAGCAGTTTATCTTCAGGGTGGGGGATCGATATCAATCAGCCCCAGCATTTT. The chain joins TRBV28 to TRBJ1-5, with D possibly matching TRBD1 (5 bases). The V gene's germline CDR1 is MDHEN and CDR2 SYDVKM. The V end was cut by 1 base, the J end by 3 bases, with 22 bases between. The CDR3 extends over 19 amino acids.

The table lists this clone with many counts. This chain links TRBV3-1 with TRBJ2-4; no definite D call. Trimming pared 5 bases from V and 2 bases from J, leaving 16 bases between. Germline CDR1 reads LGHDT; CDR2 reads YNNKEL (reference sequence). This CDR3 is built from 16 residues. The CDR3 loop is CASSSVRYMSKNIQYF. The CDR3 bases are TGTGCCAGCAGCTCAGTTCGCTATATGTCCAAAAACATTCAGTACTTC.

This clone was picked up many times. This rearrangement joins TRBV6-5 to TRBJ1-1, with TRBD1 identical over 9 bases. Germline V lookup: CDR1 MNHEY, CDR2 SVGAGI. J lost 4 bases, V lost 0 bases, and 3 bases had no gene match. The CDR3 is 15 residues long. The CDR3 DNA follows: TGTGCCAGCAGTTACTCGGCACAGGGGGCCACTGAAGCTTTCTTT. Encoded protein: CASSYSAQGATEAFF.

This clone came up many times. The rearrangement links TRBV6-5 to TRBJ2-3; TRBD2 might be the D (6 bases). V was trimmed by 4 bases and J by 2 bases, leaving 16 bases between them. The CDR3 length is 16 residues. Germline assignment: CDR1 MNHEY and CDR2 SVGAGI. For the CDR3, the DNA is TGTGCCAGCAGTTGGGGGGACGGACTAAACACAGATACGCAGTATTTT. Protein sequence: CASSWGDGLNTDTQYF.

This clone was seen ten or more times. The chain combines TRBV7-3 with TRBJ2-3; D call uncertain. The CDR3 contains 14 residues. The V gene lost 2 bases and the J gene lost 4 bases, with 10 bases spanning the gap. The germline V gene has CDR1 SGHTA and CDR2 FQGTGA. The CDR3 region has the DNA TGTGCCAGCAGCTTATTGGCCACCGCAGATACGCAGTATTTT. Translated, it gives CASSLLATADTQYF.

This clone was counted a few times. This sequence may be a read error, since a much larger clone differs from it by one base. The sample carries other DNA sequences with the same CDR3. The chain recombines TRBV7-3 with TRBJ2-7, with a weak D call TRBD1 (6 bases). The ends were cut back, 2 bases at V and 4 bases at J, with 15 bases in the middle. The CDR3 is 15 residues long. Germline V gene lookup returns CDR1 SGHTA and CDR2 FQGTGA. DNA for the CDR3: TGTGCCAGCAGCTTAGAGGACAGTCCCTCTTACGAGCAGTACTTC. Translation: CASSLEDSPSYEQYF.

On this clone itself: Other DNA sequences within the sample encode an identical CDR3. V usage is TRBV29-1 and J usage is TRBJ2-7; D remains unclear. CDR1 is SQVTM, CDR2 ANQGSEA, per germline. V was trimmed by 5 bases and J by 2 bases, leaving 13 bases between them. CDR3 length: 13 residues. CDR3 sequence: CSVRLTDPYEQYF. The CDR3 DNA sequence: TGCAGCGTTCGGCTCACAGATCCCTACGAGCAGTACTTC.

This clone showed up many times. The chain recombines TRBV4-1 with TRBJ2-3; 10 bases line up with TRBD1. Trimming cost V 1 base and J 2 bases; bases outside gene matches: 6. The CDR3 spans 17 residues. Germline values: CDR1 MGHRA, CDR2 YSYEKL. CDR3 sequence (DNA): TGCGCCAGCAGCCAAGCTCCCGGGACAGGGGTCACAGATACGCAGTATTTT. Residues: CASSQAPGTGVTDTQYF.

This clone came up many times. J is TRBJ1-4 and V is TRBV5-1; no clear D gene. CDR1 is SGHRS, CDR2 YFSETQ, per germline. Deletions cut 0 bases from V and 2 bases from J, with 8 bases between. CDR3 length: 15 amino acids. CDR3 in amino acids: CASSLAGFTNEKLFF. The CDR3 DNA reads as TGCGCCAGCAGCTTGGCTGGTTTTACTAATGAAAAACTGTTTTTT. Filled out from reference TRBV5-1 and TRBJ1-4, the complete variable domain reads KAGVTQTPRYLIKTRGQQVTLSCSPISGHRSVSWYQQTPGQGLQFLFEYFSETQRNKGNFPGRFSGRQFSNSRSEMNVSTLELGDSALYLCASSLAGFTNEKLFFGSGTQLSVL.

The gene calls are TRBV20-1 and TRBJ2-3; TRBD2 aligns across 12 bases. CDR3 length: 18 amino acids. The V segment lost 5 bases and the J segment 2 bases; nucleotides outside the gene matches: 14. CDR1 is DFQATT and CDR2 is SNEGSKA in the germline V gene (reference sequence). CDR3 nucleotide sequence: TGCAGTGCTCCGCGACTAGCGGGAGAGGGAGGGGTCACAGATACGCAGTATTTT. Amino acids: CSAPRLAGEGGVTDTQYF.

This clone came up a few times. The chain links TRBV2 to TRBJ1-2; a possible D gene is TRBD1 (5 bases). Germline loops: CDR1 SNHLY, CDR2 FYNNEI. The CDR3 is 11 residues long. V shed 8 bases and J shed 8 bases, with 12 bases lying between them. The CDR3 loop is CASDRGSGYTF. CDR3 DNA: TGTGCCAGCGATAGGGGATCCGGCTACACCTTC.

This clone was detected a few times. The chain combines TRBV2 with TRBJ1-1, with D uncertain. Germline CDR1 SNHLY, CDR2 FYNNEI. The CDR3 covers 12 residues. With 6 bases removed from V and 1 base from J, the gap between germline ends came to 6 bases. The CDR3 spells CASSSPNTEAFF. In DNA form, the CDR3 reads TGTGCCAGCAGCAGCCCGAACACTGAAGCTTTCTTT.

This clone was found many times. The chain has TRBV6-1 and TRBJ2-2; possible D gene TRBD2, 5 bases. V was clipped by 11 bases and J by 1 base, with 11 bases between them. The CDR3 sequence is 13 residues long. CDR1 MNHNS and CDR2 SASEGT come from the germline V gene. The DNA for the CDR3 is TGTGCCTCAGCGGAAAAGAACACCGGGGAGCTGTTTTTT. Encoded protein: CASAEKNTGELFF.

This clone appeared many times. The V gene is TRBV7-9, the J gene TRBJ2-1; 13 nucleotides align to TRBD2. Germline values: CDR1 SEHNR, CDR2 FQNEAQ (reference sequence). CDR3 length: 16 residues. V was pared by 5 bases and J by 8 bases, with 9 bases of the junction left unmatched. CDR3: CASSPRTSGSRDEQFF. DNA for the CDR3: TGTGCCAGCAGCCCTAGGACTAGCGGGAGTAGGGATGAGCAGTTCTTC.

This clone was seen a handful of times. The chain employs TRBV6-1 and TRBJ2-3; TRBD2 agrees at 11 bases. Looked up from germline, CDR1 is MNHNS and CDR2 is SASEGT. The J segment lost 9 bases and the V segment lost 1 base, leaving 0 bases of the junction unmatched. The CDR3 is made up of 13 amino acids. The CDR3 spells CASSEGLAGTQYF. In nucleotides, the CDR3 is TGTGCCAGCAGTGAAGGACTAGCGGGGACGCAGTATTTT.

There are many counts of this clone. V and J are TRBV20-1 and TRBJ2-7; 14 bases agree with TRBD2. Looked up from germline, CDR1 is DFQATT and CDR2 is SNEGSKA (reference sequence). The CDR3 loop spans 15 amino acids. With 5 bases clipped from V and 0 bases from J, the junction kept 3 bases outside the gene matches. CDR3 residues: CSAEGTSGSSYEQYF. The CDR3, as DNA: TGCAGTGCTGAAGGGACTAGCGGGAGCTCCTACGAGCAGTACTTC.

This clone was seen at least ten times. The genes are TRBV14 and TRBJ2-3; weak D call: TRBD1 (5 bases). Germline lookup yields CDR1 SGHDN and CDR2 FVKESK. Trimming shortened V by 0 bases and J by 0 bases, and 13 bases separated the two germline ends. The CDR3 runs 17 residues. CDR3 sequence: CASSQDTAGSSTDTQYF. The CDR3 DNA follows: TGTGCCAGCAGCCAAGATACGGCAGGGTCGAGCACAGATACGCAGTATTTT. Based on the CDR3 plus reference TRBV14 and TRBJ2-3, the full variable domain is EAGVTQFPSHSVIEKGQTVTLRCDPISGHDNLYWYRRVMGKEIKFLLHFVKESKQDESGMPNNRFLAERTGGTYSTLKVQPAELEDSGVYFCASSQDTAGSSTDTQYFGPGTRLTVL.